What follows are 3 T cell receptor beta chains derived from one specimen sequenced in a study of tumor-infiltrating lymphocytes in localized non-small cell lung cancer. The protocol was immunoSEQ multiplex PCR, while the TCRdb copy is restricted to in-frame clones and leaves out a portion. The sample holds 15,000 to 20,000 clones; 75% to 85% are singletons and the top ten take around a tenth. Sequencing input: uninvolved lung tissue not adjacent to the tumor. These receptors came from a human donor with non-small cell lung cancer.

The chain has TRBV28 and TRBJ1-1; possibly TRBD1 for D (5 bases). CDR3 size: 14 residues. CDR1 and CDR2 from the germline V gene are MDHEN and SYDVKM. Trimming removed 1 base at V and 5 bases at J, with 11 bases between. The CDR3 region is CASSLSGALTEAFF. CDR3 coding DNA: TGTGCCAGCAGTTTATCCGGGGCCTTGACTGAAGCTTTCTTT.

This clone has only a few counts. V gene TRBV10-2 combines with J gene TRBJ1-1; D is perhaps TRBD1 (5 bases). Germline-derived CDR1 and CDR2 are WSHSY and SAAADI. CDR3 length: 13 residues. Trimming removed 4 bases at V and 7 bases at J, with 13 bases between. CDR3 sequence reads: CASSGSRGIEAFF. In DNA, the CDR3 is TGCGCCAGCAGTGGGTCCCGGGGCATTGAAGCTTTCTTT.

The chain is built from TRBV18 and TRBJ1-1; D is ambiguous. Germline CDR1 is KGHSH and CDR2 is LQKENI. The CDR3 contains 13 residues. Trimming cost V 2 bases and J 6 bases, with 10 bases left between them. CDR3 sequence reads: CASSPTQSAEAFF. The DNA for the CDR3 is TGTGCCAGCTCACCAACGCAATCTGCTGAAGCTTTCTTT.